The 25 T cell receptor beta chains listed next were all sequenced from one sample in a study of blood T cells in healthy people across ages. Primed by a sample-barcoded 5' primer and a J-beta primer mix, a second PCR proceeded for about 7 to 11 cycles. One entry per CDR3 protein, called by TCRdb with MiXCR from the 5' RACE reads. The sample lists approximately 1.5 million distinct CDR3 sequences, about 45% seen once, with around 4% in the top ten. Sequencing was done on a sample of blood. The receptor set was obtained from a woman under 30 in good health.

The sample holds one count of this clonotype. The chain recombines TRBV4-3 with TRBJ1-2, with D possibly being TRBD1 (5 bases). V lost 1 base, J lost 5 bases, and 23 bases lay in between. There are 18 residues in the CDR3. Germline V gene sequence: CDR1 LGHNA, CDR2 YSLEER. The CDR3 region has the DNA TGCGCCAGCAGCCAAGGTCCCGGGACGCTGGGGGTACGGTATGGCTACACCTTC. This codes for CASSQGPGTLGVRYGYTF.

In its sample, this clonotype was seen a few times. V gene TRBV7-2 combines with J gene TRBJ2-1, with D hard to call. This CDR3 is 13 amino acids long. Trimming took off 1 base at V and 6 bases at J, with 7 bases between the two ends. Germline V CDR1 and CDR2: SGHTA, FQGNSA. CDR3: CASSLVLPNEQFF. The CDR3 bases are TGTGCCAGCAGCTTAGTTCTGCCCAATGAGCAGTTCTTC.

This clonotype was counted ten times or more. The chain recombines TRBV4-3 with TRBJ2-7; a possible D gene is TRBD1 (6 bases). Germline-derived CDR1 and CDR2 are LGHNA and YSLEER. Trimming removed 4 bases at V and 4 bases at J, with 14 bases between. CDR3 length: 14 residues. CDR3 DNA sequence: TGCGCCAGCAGCCCGGGGACAAGAGAATACGAGCAGTACTTC. It specifies CASSPGTREYEQYF.

The chain links TRBV4-1 to TRBJ2-3; 9 nucleotides match TRBD2. This CDR3 has 15 amino acids. With 4 bases clipped from V and 1 base from J, the junction kept 3 bases outside the gene matches. Germline V gives CDR1 MGHRA, CDR2 YSYEKL. This CDR3 reads CASSRTSDRTDTQYF. The CDR3 region has the DNA TGCGCCAGCAGCCGGACTAGCGACCGCACAGATACGCAGTATTTT.

This rearrangement joins TRBV3-1 to TRBJ2-5; D is unclear. Germline loops: CDR1 LGHDT, CDR2 YNNKEL (reference sequence). V was clipped by 2 bases and J by 4 bases, with 17 bases between them. There are 16 residues in the CDR3. In DNA, the CDR3 is TGTGCCAGCAGCCAATTAGACCGGGCCGGGCTAGAGACCCAGTACTTC. Translating gives CASSQLDRAGLETQYF.

The chain is built from TRBV20-1 and TRBJ2-4; TRBD1 agrees at 7 bases. This CDR3 has 14 residues. Germline CDR1 and CDR2: DFQATT and SNEGSKA (reference sequence). Germline trimming cut 6 bases from V and 0 bases from J; bases unmatched to any gene: 5. CDR3 amino acids: CSARTGGAKNIQYF. CDR3 DNA: TGCAGTGCCCGGACAGGTGGAGCCAAAAACATTCAGTACTTC.

This clonotype is a singleton in its sample. V and J are TRBV20-1 and TRBJ2-3, with TRBD2 matching over 9 bases. The CDR3 has 14 amino acids. With 6 bases clipped from V and 5 bases from J, the junction kept 9 bases outside the gene matches. Germline-derived CDR1 and CDR2 are DFQATT and SNEGSKA (reference sequence). CDR3 sequence reads: CSAPSAGGLDTQYF. The CDR3 nucleotides are TGCAGTGCACCTTCAGCGGGGGGCCTAGATACGCAGTATTTT.

The count of this clonotype is one. J is TRBJ2-3 and V is TRBV4-3; perhaps TRBD2 as D (6 bases). This CDR3 has 16 amino acids. Trimming cost V 4 bases and J 6 bases, with 20 bases left between them. Germline CDR1 and CDR2: LGHNA and YSLEER. CDR3 region: CASSLRDSGLTDTQYF. The CDR3 DNA is TGCGCCAGCAGCCTCCGTGATAGCGGTCTCACGGATACGCAGTATTTT.

There are a few counts of this clonotype. This rearrangement joins TRBV20-1 to TRBJ2-5; 7 bases agree with TRBD1. Germline CDR1 DFQATT, CDR2 SNEGSKA (reference sequence). V shed 1 base and J 4 bases; nucleotides not matched to a gene: 21. The CDR3 spans 19 residues. CDR3 sequence reads: CSARVPLGDREAIIETQYF. CDR3 sequence (DNA): TGCAGTGCTAGAGTACCCCTCGGGGACAGAGAAGCCATTATAGAGACCCAGTACTTC.

This sequence joins TRBV29-1 and TRBJ2-1; D might be TRBD2 (5 bases). This CDR3 is built from 15 residues. Trimming removed 1 base at V and 0 bases at J, with 10 bases between. The germline gives CDR1 SQVTM, CDR2 ANQGSEA. The CDR3 reads CSVEVLAGSYNEQFF. The DNA of the CDR3 is TGCAGCGTTGAAGTCCTAGCAGGCTCCTACAATGAGCAGTTCTTC.

The genes are TRBV29-1 and TRBJ2-5, with D unresolved. The J call may be in error: the DNA end matches TRBJ2-7 better. The CDR3 has 15 amino acids. CDR1 SQVTM and CDR2 ANQGSEA come from the germline V gene. The CDR3 region has the DNA TGCAGCGTTGAAAGGCTCAGTCGGCCCCTCTACGAGCAGTACTTC. It specifies CSVERLSRPLYEQYF.

A single count supports this clonotype. The chain recombines TRBV20-1 with TRBJ2-1; 10 bases line up with TRBD2. From germline, CDR1 is DFQATT and CDR2 SNEGSKA (reference sequence). V lost 1 base, J lost 0 bases, and 12 bases stayed unmatched. The CDR3 sequence is 19 residues long. The CDR3 nucleotides are TGCAGTGCTAGAGTAAGATATAGCGGGAGGCCACCCTCCTACAATGAGCAGTTCTTC. This codes for CSARVRYSGRPPSYNEQFF.

This clonotype was counted between two and nine times. The J gene is TRBJ2-3, the V gene TRBV6-4; D possibly matches TRBD1 or TRBD2 (5 bases each). The germline CDR1 and CDR2 sequences are MRHNA and SNTAGT. V lost 2 bases and J 6 bases, leaving 12 bases between the germline ends. This CDR3 region has 14 residues. The CDR3 here is CASSDGGNPDTQYF. The CDR3 DNA is TGTGCCAGCAGTGACGGGGGAAACCCGGATACGCAGTATTTT.

The chain joins TRBV6-2 or TRBV6-3 to TRBJ1-2; D call uncertain. The CDR3 extends over 12 amino acids. Trimming left V 2 bases short and J 4 bases short, with 5 bases between. Germline V CDR1 and CDR2: MNHEY, SVGEGT. The CDR3 sequence is CASSYPTYGYTF. The CDR3 DNA reads as TGTGCCAGCAGTTACCCGACCTATGGCTACACCTTC.

This clonotype has only one observation. The junction departs from the called germline gene at one end, perhaps through a read error. The chain is built from TRBV30 and TRBJ1-5; D unclear. The CDR3 has 17 amino acids. Germline V lookup: CDR1 GTSNPN, CDR2 SVGIG (reference sequence). CDR3 DNA: TGTGCCTGGAGGAGTGGAGTAGGTTTCGTGGGCAATAAGCCCCAGCATTTT. Its translation is CAWRSGVGFVGNKPQHF.

V gene TRBV7-2 combines with J gene TRBJ2-1; 11 bases align to TRBD1. The germline V gene has CDR1 SGHTA and CDR2 FQGNSA. With 8 bases clipped from V and 9 bases from J, the junction kept 15 bases outside the gene matches. The CDR3 is 16 amino acids. This chain's CDR3 is CASQKKRDRGYGEQFF. CDR3 bases: TGTGCCAGCCAAAAAAAAAGGGACAGGGGGTACGGTGAGCAGTTCTTC.

The CDR3 DNA is TGTGCCAGCAGGCCTTGGGACTCCCCTTCGCACATTCAGTACTTC. Translated, it gives CASRPWDSPSHIQYF. The chain carries TRBV12-3 or TRBV12-4 and TRBJ2-5; TRBD2 is a possible D gene (6 bases). The J call is doubtful: the DNA matches TRBJ2-4 better. The CDR3 is made up of 15 amino acids.

The rearrangement uses TRBV2 and TRBJ1-4; D not certain. The ends were cut back, 11 bases at V and 0 bases at J, with 13 bases in the middle. This CDR3 region has 14 residues. The germline gives CDR1 SNHLY, CDR2 FYNNEI. The CDR3 DNA reads as TGTGCCGGGCACGGGCCTCCAACTAATGAAAAACTGTTTTTT. Protein: CAGHGPPTNEKLFF.

This clonotype came up a few times. The chain recombines TRBV12-3 or TRBV12-4 with TRBJ2-7; D ambiguous. V was pared by 6 bases and J by 7 bases, with 19 bases between. This CDR3 is built from 14 residues. CDR3 in DNA: TGTGCCAGCAGGGACGGACGGTCGTACAATGAGCAGTACTTC. Its protein is CASRDGRSYNEQYF.

This clonotype was seen a few times. V is TRBV7-2 and J is TRBJ2-7; maybe TRBD2 (5 bases). The CDR3 is made up of 14 amino acids. Per the germline V gene, CDR1 is SGHTA and CDR2 is FQGNSA. The V end lost 3 bases, the J end lost 1 base, and 10 bases lay between the germline ends. The CDR3 here is CASSFAWESYEQYF. The DNA for the CDR3 is TGTGCCAGCAGCTTTGCCTGGGAGTCCTACGAGCAGTACTTC.

The chain joins TRBV6-2 or TRBV6-3 to TRBJ2-5; D gene unclear. The closer fit of TRBJ2-1 to the DNA end suggests the J call may be wrong. The CDR3 length is 13 residues. CDR1 is MNHEY, CDR2 SVGEGT, per germline. This chain's CDR3 is CASRSNGQETQFF. The CDR3 region has the DNA TGTGCCAGCCGGAGTAACGGTCAAGAGACCCAGTTCTTC.

This clonotype was recorded a few times. The chain combines TRBV20-1 with TRBJ2-1; no clear D. The germline V and J ends were trimmed by 3 bases and 7 bases, with 13 bases remaining between them. The CDR3 runs to 13 residues. The germline V gene encodes CDR1 DFQATT and CDR2 SNEGSKA (reference sequence). The CDR3 is CSAREPPRNEQFF. In DNA form, the CDR3 reads TGCAGTGCTAGGGAGCCCCCTAGGAATGAGCAGTTCTTC.

This clonotype was seen more than once but under ten times. V usage is TRBV7-9 and J usage is TRBJ2-3; 7 bases map to TRBD1. CDR1 SEHNR and CDR2 FQNEAQ come from the germline V gene (reference sequence). This CDR3 comprises 16 residues. V dropped 4 bases and J dropped 1; count of bases not matched to a gene: 8. DNA of the CDR3: TGTGCCAGCAGCTCTCCCCGACAGGGAGGCACAGATACGCAGTATTTT. It translates to CASSSPRQGGTDTQYF.

In this sample, this clonotype turned up a few times. At one boundary the junction diverges from the germline segment, which might be a read error. This chain connects TRBV6-6 to TRBJ2-5; D is possibly TRBD1 (6 bases). The germline CDR1 and CDR2 sequences are MNHNY and SVGAGI (reference sequence). The length of the CDR3 is 12 residues. The CDR3 region has the DNA TGTGCCAGTAGTTACAGGGCAGAGACCCAGTACTTC. This encodes CASSYRAETQYF.

The rearrangement links TRBV7-2 to TRBJ1-1; D unclear. Germline V gene sequence: CDR1 SGHTA, CDR2 FQGNSA. Trimming took 1 base from V and 5 from J, leaving 11 bases between them. The CDR3 loop spans 14 amino acids. CDR3 loop: CASSLVTGWTEAFF. Here the CDR3 DNA reads TGTGCCAGCAGCTTAGTTACGGGATGGACTGAAGCTTTCTTT.